This entry features one T cell receptor beta chain sequence. Its target is not known. PCR used 60 Vbeta primers and 13 Jbeta primers. Profiled with immunoSEQ multiplex PCR; TCRdb holds only in-frame clones, not every one. The profile shows about 160,000 clones, about 70% of them singletons. The CDR3 loop spans 17 amino acids. The V end was cut by 3 bases, the J end by 0 bases, with 17 bases between. Germline values: CDR1 SGHVS, CDR2 FQNEAQ. This record belongs to a study of cytomegalovirus exposure and HLA in healthy donors. Whole-study context: Falling in the Caucasian-associated ancestry cluster were about 83% of a few hundred genotyped donors.

Findings and limits, study-wide: Segments of the TCR beta V type were, in most cases, productive about 87% or about 30% of the time in an earlier analysis. In a later analysis, donors in an Asian-associated ancestry cluster reportedly had fewer N-insertions in productive TCRs than the cohort mean.

The rearrangement joins TRBV7-8 to TRBJ2-5; maybe TRBD1 (5 bases). This sequence originates from a woman aged 18-29 years in good health and CMV-seropositive. The sequencing sample was made of PBMCs. The CDR3 loop reads CASSFPQVPTDQETQYF. Here the CDR3 DNA reads TGTGCCAGCAGCTTCCCCCAGGTCCCGACAGACCAAGAGACCCAGTACTTC.